The next 21 T cell receptor beta chains were all read from a single sample in a study of tumor-infiltrating lymphocytes in primary liver carcinoma. TCR beta cDNA was reverse-transcribed from around 0.55 ug of total RNA. The reaction used a constant-region primer and ProtoScript II reverse transcriptase. Construction of TCR beta libraries relied on three successive nested multiplex PCR rounds employing slightly modified ARM-PCR. TRBV1-TRBV30 forward primers paired with a C-beta reverse primer drove the first two PCR rounds, 10 cycles each. TCRdb used MiXCR to reprocess the multiplex PCR reads, holding one entry per CDR3 protein. The table records approximately 22,000 distinct CDR3 sequences, approximately 79% of them present only once. Co-extracted RNA and DNA came from about 19-30 mg of unsorted bulk tissue. The source material was liver tumor tissue from sampling region 1. Subset meaning: tumor region T1, superior pole. The source is a man between 40 and 49 years old with primary liver carcinoma and hepatitis B virus infection.

This clonotype was seen once. One end of the junction does not line up with germline, which may come from a read error. The J gene is TRBJ2-1, the V gene TRBV6-1; 11 positions match TRBD1. Germline assignment: CDR1 MNHNS and CDR2 SASEGT. This CDR3 contains 15 residues. This CDR3 reads CTSRAGTGGYNEQFF. CDR3 DNA: TGTACCAGCAGAGCCGGGACAGGGGGCTACAATGAGCAGTTCTTC.

Only a few counts were recorded for this clonotype. One junction end does not reproduce the germline sequence, and a read error may be involved. The chain is built from TRBV11-2 and TRBJ2-5; no definite D call. This CDR3 has 13 amino acids. Germline assignment: CDR1 SGHAT and CDR2 FQNNGV. CDR3 region: CASSSILEETQYF. The CDR3 bases are TGTGCCAGTAGCTCAATTCTGGAAGAGACCCAGTACTTC. Supplemented by reference TRBV11-2 and TRBJ2-5, the full variable domain reads EAGVAQSPRYKIIEKRQSVAFWCNPISGHATLYWYQQILGQGPKLLIQFQNNGVVDDSQLPKDRFSAERLKGVDSTLKIQPAKLEDSAVYLCASSSILEETQYFGPGTRLLVL.

The chain recombines TRBV6-1 with TRBJ2-7, with 10 bases that match TRBD2. CDR3 length equals 14 residues. CDR1 and CDR2 (germline): MNHNS, SASEGT. With 5 bases clipped from V and 2 bases from J, the junction kept 3 bases outside the gene matches. The CDR3, as DNA: TGTGCCAGCAGTTCTGGACTAGCGGCCTACGAGCAGTACTTC. Protein sequence: CASSSGLAAYEQYF.

Worth noting for this clonotype: Because the CDR3 is missing its conserved closing phenylalanine or tryptophan, this is likely a read error. This chain uses TRBV11-2 with TRBJ2-1; D perhaps matches TRBD2 (6 bases). This CDR3 spans 14 amino acids. From germline, CDR1 is SGHAT and CDR2 FQNNGV. The CDR3 protein is CTSSLYRLVSEQFS. CDR3 bases: TGTACCAGCAGCTTATACCGACTAGTTAGTGAGCAGTTCTCC.

This sequence joins TRBV13 and TRBJ2-1, with 10 bases lining up with TRBD2. Germline-derived CDR1 and CDR2 are PRHDT and FYEKMQ (reference sequence). The CDR3 consists of 18 residues. After removal of 4 bases from V and 3 bases from J, the junction contained 12 bases not matched to a gene. The CDR3 sequence is CASSSRLAGVHDYNEQFF. DNA for the CDR3: TGTGCCAGCAGCTCTCGTCTAGCGGGAGTCCATGACTACAATGAGCAGTTCTTC.

Turning to this clonotype: In this CDR3 the conserved last residue, phenylalanine or tryptophan, is missing, so a read error is likely. The rearrangement uses TRBV29-1 and TRBJ2-7; D is unclear. The CDR3 is made up of 12 amino acids. Trimming took 6 bases from V and 1 from J, leaving 10 bases between them. The V gene's germline CDR1 is SQVTM and CDR2 ANQGSEA. CDR3 in DNA: TGCAGCGTGACTTCATCATCCTACGAGCAGTACATC. Its protein is CSVTSSSYEQYI.

The J gene is TRBJ2-7, the V gene TRBV11-1, with D unresolved. The germline V and J ends were trimmed by 6 bases and 3 bases, with 21 bases remaining between them. This CDR3 comprises 16 residues. Per the germline V gene, CDR1 is SGHAT and CDR2 is FQDESV (reference sequence). In nucleotides, the CDR3 is TGTGCCAGCAGGTCAAGAGGCTCTCTCAGTCTCTACGAGCAGTACTTC. As protein: CASRSRGSLSLYEQYF.

To note about this clonotype: Germline and junction disagree at one end, which may indicate a read error. J is TRBJ2-7 and V is TRBV12-3 or TRBV12-4, with TRBD1 identical over 9 bases. This CDR3 is built from 15 residues. The CDR3: CTSSMVTGGSYEQYF. CDR3 in DNA: TGTACCAGCAGTATGGTGACAGGGGGGTCCTACGAACAGTACTTC.

This clonotype was counted many times. The chain is built from TRBV6-1 and TRBJ1-1, with 8 bases lining up with TRBD1. Germline V CDR1 and CDR2: MNHNS, SASEGT. The CDR3 loop spans 15 amino acids. The ends lost 8 bases at V and 0 bases at J; junction bases unmatched: 8. CDR3 bases: TGTGCCAGCGATTTTTGGACAGGGATGAACACTGAAGCTTTCTTT. This translates into CASDFWTGMNTEAFF.

With regard to this clonotype: This CDR3 fails to terminate in the conserved phenylalanine or tryptophan, so it likely reflects a read error. The DNA is left out, because the CDR3 cannot be placed on it with certainty; the CDR3 is given as TCRdb lists it. V and J are TRBV13 and TRBJ2-7; the table's D call of TRBD1 was not tested on the DNA. Looked up from germline, CDR1 is PRHDT and CDR2 is FYEKMQ (reference sequence). The CDR3 contains 13 residues when both ends are counted. CDR3 residues: CASSLGQSYEQHS.

There are many counts of this clonotype. V usage is TRBV2 and J usage is TRBJ2-1; D is uncertain. Trimming took off 11 bases at V and 7 bases at J, with 12 bases between the two ends. Germline V lookup: CDR1 SNHLY, CDR2 FYNNEI. The CDR3 runs to 11 residues. The CDR3 DNA follows: TGTGCCCTCCCTGCCGGGAATGAGCAGTTCTTC. This sequence encodes CALPAGNEQFF.

V is TRBV11-3 and J is TRBJ2-7; D unresolved. Deletions cut 5 bases from V and 4 bases from J, with 6 bases between. The CDR3 consists of 11 residues. CDR1 SGHNT and CDR2 YENEEA come from the germline V gene. Here the CDR3 reads CASSTYYEQYF. The CDR3 nucleotides read TGTGCCAGCAGCACATATTACGAGCAGTACTTC.

This clonotype was seen only a few times. This could be a read error, since a much larger clone is one nucleotide away. The chain uses TRBV7-6 and TRBJ1-1, with 7 bases matching TRBD1. Germline V gene lookup returns CDR1 SGHVS and CDR2 FNYEAQ. CDR3 length: 13 residues. This chain's CDR3 is CASSQTGNTETSF. The CDR3, as DNA: TGTGCCAGCAGCCAGACAGGGAACACTGAAACTTCCTTT.

The J gene is TRBJ1-1, the V gene TRBV7-2, with 7 bases fitting TRBD1. Germline trimming cut 3 bases from V and 0 bases from J; bases unmatched to any gene: 1. The CDR3 covers 14 residues. CDR1 and CDR2 (germline): SGHTA, FQGNSA. CDR3 DNA: TGTGCCAGCAGCTTGGACAGGTTGAACACTGAAGCTTTCTTT. The encoded protein is CASSLDRLNTEAFF.

Notes on this clonotype: One end of the junction does not line up with germline, which may come from a read error. This sequence joins TRBV6-2 or TRBV6-3 and TRBJ2-1, with 9 bases matching TRBD2. CDR1 is MNHEY, CDR2 SVGEGT, per germline. The CDR3 has 19 amino acids. CDR3 loop: CVSSPDGGRALLLPNEQFF. CDR3 nucleotides: TGTGTCAGCAGCCCCGATGGCGGGAGGGCCTTGCTTCTGCCAAATGAGCAATTCTTC.

Turning to this clonotype: Germline is not matched at one junction end, which may reflect a read error. V is TRBV11-3 and J is TRBJ1-3; maybe TRBD1 (6 bases). CDR1 and CDR2 from the germline V gene are SGHNT and YENEEA. CDR3 size: 15 residues. CDR3 in amino acids: CTSSSGVIAGNTIYF. The CDR3 DNA is TGTACCAGCAGCTCAGGGGTCATAGCCGGAAACACCATATATTTT.

On this clonotype: Relative to the germline gene, one junction end is altered; a read error may explain this. The rearrangement links TRBV11-2 to TRBJ2-1, with D unresolved. The V gene's germline CDR1 is SGHAT and CDR2 FQNNGV. CDR3 length: 16 amino acids. The CDR3 sequence is CVRSLELVVNYNEQFF. The CDR3, as DNA: TGTGTCAGGAGCTTAGAGCTGGTTGTTAACTACAATGAGCAATTCTTC.

This clonotype was observed at least ten times. The rearrangement links TRBV7-9 to TRBJ1-1, with D unresolved. This CDR3 comprises 13 residues. Deletions cut 4 bases from V and 0 bases from J, with 6 bases between. CDR1 and CDR2 (germline): SEHNR, FQNEAQ (reference sequence). Here the CDR3 reads CASSSLVNTEAFF. In nucleotides, the CDR3 is TGTGCCAGCAGCTCTCTGGTGAACACTGAAGCTTTCTTT.

In regard to this clonotype: This may be a read error: a much more frequent sequence differs by one nucleotide. The conserved closing phenylalanine or tryptophan is absent in this CDR3, likely reflecting a read error. The DNA is omitted, as the CDR3 cannot be located on it reliably, and the CDR3 follows TCRdb's listing. This chain links TRBV12-2 with TRBJ2-3; the table's TRBD1 call for D was not verified on the DNA. TRBV12-2 is recorded as a pseudogene. 16 amino acids form the CDR3, both terminal residues included. This CDR3 is CASRPGRRQSTDTQHL.

This clonotype was counted a single time. The chain links TRBV4-1 to TRBJ2-6, with D possibly TRBD2 on 6 matching bases. V was trimmed by 10 bases and J by 0 bases, leaving 19 bases between them. From germline, CDR1 is MGHRA and CDR2 YSYEKL. The CDR3 sequence is 17 residues long. DNA of the CDR3: TGCGCCAACGGCCAGACTGTCGGGGGCTCTGGGGCCAACGTCCTGACTTTC. The encoded protein is CANGQTVGGSGANVLTF.

This clonotype has more than one count but fewer than ten. The V call is TRBV6-2 or TRBV6-3, the J call TRBJ1-1, with 10 bases fitting TRBD1. The CDR3 runs to 15 residues. In germline, CDR1 is MNHEY, CDR2 SVGEGT. V was pared by 6 bases and J by 11 bases, with 15 bases of the junction left unmatched. The CDR3 sequence: CASRTFDRGQSEAFF. The CDR3 nucleotides are TGTGCCAGCAGGACTTTTGACAGGGGGCAGAGTGAGGCTTTCTTT.